Below are 18 T cell receptor beta chains sequenced from a single sample in a study of regulatory T cells in long-lasting Graves disease. Described time point: newly diagnosed GD, antithyroid drugs for less than 3 months. PBMCs provided the RNA from which the TCR library was made. To make TCR beta libraries, researchers used iRepertoire HTBI primers and Arm-PCR of CDR3 regions. TCRdb passed the multiplex PCR reads through MiXCR, listing each CDR3 protein once. The table shows about 460,000 distinct CDR3 sequences, with around 15% occurring only once. These records were also assigned to another study, of T cells in Graves' hyperthyroidism and ophthalmopathy.

The source material was peripheral blood mononuclear cells (PBMCs), sampled at new diagnosis, from a patient treated with antithyroid drugs. All receptors come from a woman aged 50 to 60 with Graves disease.

This sequence joins TRBV19 and TRBJ2-1; weak D call: TRBD2 (5 bases). This CDR3 contains 14 residues. Per the germline V gene, CDR1 is LNHDA and CDR2 is SQIVND (reference sequence). The germline V and J ends were trimmed by 0 bases and 8 bases, with 11 bases remaining between them. Written as DNA, the CDR3 is TGTGCCAGTAGTATAGAGCCGGGAAGGTATGAGCAGTTCTTC. It is translated as CASSIEPGRYEQFF.

This clonotype was counted at least ten times. The chain couples TRBV11-2 to TRBJ2-5; D unresolved. Germline assignment: CDR1 SGHAT and CDR2 FQNNGV. V shed 5 bases and J shed 0 bases, with 4 bases lying between them. The CDR3 extends over 12 amino acids. The CDR3 here is CASSRYQETQYF. The CDR3 DNA reads TGTGCCAGCAGCAGGTACCAAGAGACCCAGTACTTC.

A few counts support this clonotype. The J gene is TRBJ2-2, the V gene TRBV18; 8 bases are a match to TRBD2. From germline, CDR1 is KGHSH and CDR2 LQKENI. Trimming took 4 bases from V and 2 from J; bases not matched to a gene: 9. The CDR3 is 17 amino acids. CDR3 sequence: CASSLSQAGANTGELFF. The CDR3 bases are TGTGCCAGCTCACTATCTCAAGCGGGAGCCAACACCGGGGAGCTGTTTTTT. The entire variable domain, with the rest obtained from reference TRBV18 and TRBJ2-2, is as follows: NAGVMQNPRHLVRRRGQEARLRCSPMKGHSHVYWYRQLPEEGLKFMVYLQKENIIDESGMPKERFSAEFPKEGPSILRIQQVVRGDSAAYFCASSLSQAGANTGELFFGEGSRLTVL.

This clonotype was detected ten times or more. This rearrangement joins TRBV6-2 or TRBV6-3 to TRBJ2-3; 14 bases agree with TRBD2. Unmatched junction bases numbered 6, after V lost 5 bases and J lost 5 bases. The length of the CDR3 is 16 residues. Germline V gene sequence: CDR1 MNHEY, CDR2 SVGEGT. The CDR3 nucleotides read TGTGCCAGCAGTCGCAGACTAGCGGGAGGGCAAGATACGCAGTATTTT. It yields the protein CASSRRLAGGQDTQYF.

This chain connects TRBV10-1 to TRBJ2-3, with D possibly being TRBD2 (6 bases). CDR3 length: 16 amino acids. The V gene lost 3 bases and the J gene lost 1 base, with 14 bases spanning the gap. Germline V gene sequence: CDR1 WNHNN, CDR2 SYGVQD (reference sequence). The CDR3: CASSDGLQFRTDTQYF. Written as DNA, the CDR3 is TGCGCCAGCAGTGACGGACTACAATTTCGCACAGATACGCAGTATTTT.

This clonotype occurred many times. The chain couples TRBV11-2 to TRBJ2-1, with 7 bases that match TRBD2. The CDR3 length is 17 residues. V shed 4 bases, J shed 5 bases, and the junction held 14 bases outside the gene matches. Germline V gene lookup returns CDR1 SGHAT and CDR2 FQNNGV. CDR3: CASSSRGSGLSDNEQFF. The CDR3 DNA reads TGTGCCAGCAGCTCTCGCGGGAGCGGCTTGAGCGACAATGAGCAGTTCTTC.

This clonotype was found a few times. The chain joins TRBV6-2 or TRBV6-3 to TRBJ2-3; TRBD2 agrees at 11 bases. From germline, CDR1 is MNHEY and CDR2 SVGEGT. V was clipped by 0 bases and J by 0 bases; unmatched bases: 5. This CDR3 region has 18 residues. CDR3 sequence reads: CASSYSSGTSGSTDTQYF. In DNA form, the CDR3 reads TGTGCCAGCAGTTACTCGTCCGGGACTAGCGGAAGCACAGATACGCAGTATTTT.

In its sample, this clonotype was seen many times. The chain joins TRBV3-1 to TRBJ2-1; 7 nucleotides match TRBD2. After removal of 0 bases from V and 6 bases from J, the junction contained 8 bases not matched to a gene. The CDR3 spans 16 residues. From germline, CDR1 is LGHDT and CDR2 YNNKEL (reference sequence). CDR3 bases: TGTGCCAGCAGCCAAGATGGGGGAGGGCCGCGCAATGAGCAGTTCTTC. Amino acids: CASSQDGGGPRNEQFF.

This chain connects TRBV18 to TRBJ2-7; 10 bases map to TRBD1. With V trimmed by 0 bases and J by 6 bases, 2 bases remained unmatched. Germline loops: CDR1 KGHSH, CDR2 LQKENI. The CDR3 sequence is 14 residues long. CDR3 protein: CASSPPDRGSEQYF. DNA for the CDR3: TGTGCCAGCTCACCACCGGACAGGGGGAGCGAGCAGTACTTC.

A few counts support this clonotype. The chain has TRBV18 and TRBJ1-1, with D unclear. The ends were cut back, 3 bases at V and 4 bases at J, with 9 bases in the middle. Germline V gene lookup returns CDR1 KGHSH and CDR2 LQKENI. The CDR3 is 13 residues long. This CDR3 is CASSPAEFTEAFF. CDR3 DNA sequence: TGTGCCAGCTCACCGGCGGAGTTCACTGAAGCTTTCTTT. Looking up the rest from reference TRBV18 and TRBJ1-1 gives the full variable domain: NAGVMQNPRHLVRRRGQEARLRCSPMKGHSHVYWYRQLPEEGLKFMVYLQKENIIDESGMPKERFSAEFPKEGPSILRIQQVVRGDSAAYFCASSPAEFTEAFFGQGTRLTVV.

This clonotype showed up many times. This sequence joins TRBV7-2 and TRBJ2-3, with a possible D match to TRBD2 (6 bases). V lost 5 bases to trimming and J lost 2 bases, with 20 bases between them. The germline CDR1 and CDR2 sequences are SGHTA and FQGNSA. The CDR3 totals 17 residues. CDR3 in DNA: TGTGCCAGCAGCCTCTCCACGGACTATCGATCCACAGATACGCAGTATTTT. Protein: CASSLSTDYRSTDTQYF.

Comments on this clonotype: A read error may be the cause here, since a much bigger clone is one base away. V is TRBV5-1 and J is TRBJ1-1, with D possibly being TRBD1 (5 bases). The V and J ends lost 7 bases and 2 bases respectively, with 12 bases between them. The CDR3 has 13 amino acids. Germline loops: CDR1 SGHRS, CDR2 YFSETQ. CDR3 region: CASGITGNTEAFF. The DNA of the CDR3 is TGCGCCAGCGGAATAACAGGAAACACTGAAGCTTTCTTT.

This clonotype was seen a handful of times. The chain joins TRBV2 to TRBJ1-1; D is unclear. CDR1 and CDR2 (germline): SNHLY, FYNNEI. The CDR3 totals 15 residues. V dropped 6 bases and J dropped 7 bases, with 21 bases sitting between them. The CDR3 reads CASSLNLGRYGEAFF. The CDR3 coding sequence is TGTGCCAGCAGCCTCAATCTCGGACGGTACGGTGAAGCTTTCTTT.

This rearrangement joins TRBV20-1 to TRBJ2-3; D may be TRBD2 (5 bases). Germline values: CDR1 DFQATT, CDR2 SNEGSKA (reference sequence). The CDR3 is made up of 15 amino acids. V shed 5 bases and J shed 4 bases, with 19 bases lying between them. The CDR3 here is CSALHPADQSDTQYF. DNA of the CDR3: TGCAGTGCTTTGCATCCAGCGGATCAGTCAGATACGCAGTATTTT.

This clonotype has at least ten counts. This rearrangement joins TRBV20-1 to TRBJ1-1; possibly TRBD1 for D (6 bases). The CDR3 sequence is 15 residues long. Trimming removed 2 bases at V and 1 base at J, with 14 bases between. Germline CDR1 DFQATT, CDR2 SNEGSKA (reference sequence). The CDR3 is CSARSVAGENTEAFF. CDR3 in DNA: TGCAGTGCTAGAAGTGTGGCAGGGGAGAACACTGAAGCTTTCTTT.

This clonotype has a handful of counts. This rearrangement joins TRBV7-9 to TRBJ2-3; 7 bases match TRBD2. CDR3 length: 13 amino acids. The V segment lost 10 bases and the J segment 0 bases; nucleotides outside the gene matches: 4. Looked up from germline, CDR1 is SEHNR and CDR2 is FQNEAQ (reference sequence). The CDR3 sequence is CANVRESTDTQYF. DNA of the CDR3: TGTGCCAACGTGCGGGAGAGCACAGATACGCAGTATTTT.

This clonotype was found many times. The rearrangement uses TRBV6-1 and TRBJ2-7; TRBD2 aligns across 11 bases. With 2 bases clipped from V and 6 bases from J, the junction kept 3 bases outside the gene matches. Per the germline V gene, CDR1 is MNHNS and CDR2 is SASEGT. The length of the CDR3 is 14 residues. CDR3 nucleotide sequence: TGTGCCAGCAGTGAACTAGCGGGAGGTGTCGAGCAGTACTTC. Its translation is CASSELAGGVEQYF.

This chain uses TRBV7-9 with TRBJ2-3; 13 positions match TRBD2. The germline gives CDR1 SEHNR, CDR2 FQNEAQ (reference sequence). CDR3 length: 18 amino acids. V lost 3 bases to trimming and J lost 4 bases; unmatched junction nucleotides: 10. This CDR3 is CASSFFPGTSGNSDTQYF. CDR3 in DNA: TGTGCCAGCAGCTTCTTTCCCGGGACTAGCGGGAATTCAGATACGCAGTATTTT.